Listed here are 32 T cell receptor beta chains from one sample, sequenced in a study of cytomegalovirus exposure and HLA in healthy donors. Primers included in the PCR were 60 Vbeta and 13 Jbeta primers. The assay was immunoSEQ multiplex PCR, and TCRdb's table has in-frame clones only and misses some. The sample carries about 170,000 clones, 85% recorded once. The sequencing sample was made of PBMCs. Receptors originate from a boy between 2 and 15 years old in good health and CMV-seronegative.

This rearrangement joins TRBV6-1 to TRBJ1-5; D not certain. The CDR3 consists of 13 residues. Germline CDR1 reads MNHNS; CDR2 reads SASEGT. Trimming cost V 6 bases and J 1 base, with 7 bases left between them. The DNA of the CDR3 is TGTGCCAGCAGGTTCGGGAGCAATCAGCCCCAGCATTTT. Protein: CASRFGSNQPQHF.

The chain carries TRBV7-8 and TRBJ2-7; the match to TRBD2 covers 7 bases. V lost 1 base and J lost 4; bases outside the gene matches: 4. Germline CDR1 and CDR2: SGHVS and FQNEAQ. This CDR3 spans 14 amino acids. As DNA, the CDR3 is TGTGCCAGCAGCTTAGTCGGGACTAAGTACGAGCAGTACGTC. It codes for CASSLVGTKYEQYV.

The chain has TRBV30 and TRBJ1-5, with D uncertain. The CDR3 covers 14 residues. Per the germline V gene, CDR1 is GTSNPN and CDR2 is SVGIG (reference sequence). Between the trimmed V and J ends, which lost 0 bases and 5 bases, there was a span of 11 bases. The CDR3 here is CAWSVRRGDQPQHF. The CDR3 nucleotides are TGTGCCTGGAGTGTACGCCGGGGAGATCAGCCCCAGCATTTT.

V and J are TRBV27 and TRBJ2-3, with 9 bases that match TRBD2. This CDR3 contains 15 residues. Germline V gives CDR1 MNHEY, CDR2 SMNVEV (reference sequence). The junction had 11 bases not matched to a gene; V was cut back by 7 bases and J by 6 bases. The CDR3 nucleotides read TGTGCCAGCACCACCCGGACTAGCGTCGGGGATACGCAGTATTTT. Protein sequence: CASTTRTSVGDTQYF.

The chain employs TRBV6-5 and TRBJ2-7, with 11 positions matching TRBD2. The CDR3 is 15 amino acids. Germline trimming cut 6 bases from V and 1 base from J; bases unmatched to any gene: 5. Germline V gene sequence: CDR1 MNHEY, CDR2 SVGAGI. In DNA form, the CDR3 reads TGTGCCAGCAGCCCTACTAGCGGGAGTTCCTACGAGCAGTACTTC. The encoded protein is CASSPTSGSSYEQYF.

The rearrangement uses TRBV5-1 and TRBJ1-1; a possible D gene is TRBD1 (6 bases). Deletions cut 4 bases from V and 1 base from J, with 11 bases between. This CDR3 is 14 amino acids long. Per the germline V gene, CDR1 is SGHRS and CDR2 is YFSETQ. CDR3 nucleotide sequence: TGCGCCAGCAGCGGACAGCTATGGAACACTGAAGCTTTCTTT. Protein product: CASSGQLWNTEAFF.

V and J are TRBV6-1 and TRBJ2-1; D is possibly TRBD1 (6 bases). Germline values: CDR1 MNHNS, CDR2 SASEGT. With 11 bases removed from V and 0 bases from J, the gap between germline ends came to 14 bases. The CDR3 has 14 residues. CDR3 residues: CASQGSSSYNEQFF. DNA for the CDR3: TGTGCCTCCCAGGGGTCGAGCTCCTACAATGAGCAGTTCTTC.

The chain joins TRBV19 to TRBJ2-3; 8 nucleotides agree with TRBD1. Germline assignment: CDR1 LNHDA and CDR2 SQIVND (reference sequence). Trimming at V came to 2 bases and at J to 5 bases, leaving 0 bases not matched to a gene. This CDR3 is 13 amino acids long. The CDR3 reads CASSITGGDTQYF. As DNA, the CDR3 is TGTGCCAGTAGTATAACAGGGGGAGATACGCAGTATTTT.

This clone was seen once. The V gene is TRBV30, the J gene TRBJ2-1; 9 bases are a match to TRBD2. CDR1 is GTSNPN and CDR2 is SVGIG in the germline V gene (reference sequence). CDR3 length: 15 amino acids. The junction had 6 bases not matched to a gene; V was cut back by 3 bases and J by 3 bases. CDR3 sequence reads: CAWRTRGGVYNEQFF. The CDR3 region has the DNA TGTGCCTGGAGAACGCGGGGGGGGGTCTACAATGAGCAGTTCTTC.

V and J are TRBV28 and TRBJ1-2; 11 bases align to TRBD1. Germline V lookup: CDR1 MDHEN, CDR2 SYDVKM. Trimming removed 4 bases from V and 3 bases from J; junction bases left unmatched: 7. The CDR3 has 16 residues. Written as DNA, the CDR3 is TGTGCCAGCAGTTCCGGACAGGGGGCAGAGGACTATGGCTACACCTTC. It is translated as CASSSGQGAEDYGYTF.

This clone was observed once. This sequence joins TRBV19 and TRBJ1-6; tentative D call: TRBD1 (5 bases). Germline V CDR1 and CDR2: LNHDA, SQIVND (reference sequence). V was shortened by 6 bases and J by 4 bases, with 13 bases between the two germline ends. CDR3 size: 15 residues. The DNA for the CDR3 is TGTGCCAGTAGCGAAAAAGGGACTTATAATTCACCCCTCCACTTT. Its protein is CASSEKGTYNSPLHF. Filled out from reference TRBV19 and TRBJ1-6, the complete variable domain reads DGGITQSPKYLFRKEGQNVTLSCEQNLNHDAMYWYRQDPGQGLRLIYYSQIVNDFQKGDIAEGYSVSREKKESFPLTVTSAQKNPTAFYLCASSEKGTYNSPLHFGNGTRLTVT.

This chain uses TRBV5-6 with TRBJ2-7; no firm D call. This CDR3 is 16 amino acids long. Trimming removed 4 bases from V and 6 bases from J, with 23 bases in between. Germline assignment: CDR1 SGHDT and CDR2 YYEEEE. The CDR3 region has the DNA TGTGCCAGCAGCCGTACTCTCGGTTCTACTACCCTCGAGCAGTACGTC. Amino acids: CASSRTLGSTTLEQYV.

This rearrangement joins TRBV11-2 to TRBJ2-7; the D gene is possibly TRBD2 (7 bases). Germline V gene data show CDR1 as SGHAT and CDR2 as FQNNGV. Trimming left V 5 bases short and J 4 bases short, with 18 bases between. There are 15 residues in the CDR3. The CDR3 loop reads CASSAAWGGAYEQYF. The DNA for the CDR3 is TGTGCCAGCAGCGCAGCCTGGGGGGGCGCGTACGAGCAGTACTTC.

The V and J genes are TRBV28 and TRBJ1-2; 7 nucleotides align to TRBD1. With V trimmed by 6 bases and J by 2 bases, 3 bases remained unmatched. Germline V gene data show CDR1 as MDHEN and CDR2 as SYDVKM. This CDR3 is 13 amino acids long. The CDR3 protein is CASSQGQNYGYTF. CDR3 nucleotides: TGTGCCAGCAGCCAGGGACAGAACTATGGCTACACCTTC.

The chain is built from TRBV7-2 and TRBJ1-5, with TRBD1 matching over 11 bases. This CDR3 spans 14 amino acids. V lost 4 bases, J lost 6 bases, and 2 bases stayed unmatched. Looked up from germline, CDR1 is SGHTA and CDR2 is FQGNSA. DNA for the CDR3: TGTGCCAGCAGCTACGGACAGGGGGCTCAGCCCCAGCATTTT. Residues: CASSYGQGAQPQHF.

This chain joins TRBV9 and TRBJ2-3; the D gene is possibly TRBD2 (5 bases). The V end lost 4 bases, the J end lost 2 bases, and 14 bases lay between the germline ends. The CDR3 covers 15 residues. Germline loops: CDR1 SGDLS, CDR2 YYNGEE. As DNA, the CDR3 is TGTGCCAGCAGCCCAGAGGGCGGTTCCACAGATACGCAGTATTTT. Residues: CASSPEGGSTDTQYF.

The chain employs TRBV4-2 and TRBJ1-1; possible D gene TRBD1, 5 bases. Trimming took 6 bases from V and 3 from J, leaving 17 bases between them. CDR3 length: 15 residues. The germline CDR1 and CDR2 sequences are LGHNA and YNFKEQ. The CDR3 sequence is CASSLTEPVDTEAFF. DNA of the CDR3: TGTGCCAGCAGTCTGACAGAGCCGGTGGACACTGAAGCTTTCTTT.

V is TRBV27 and J is TRBJ1-1; 10 positions agree with TRBD1. This CDR3 has 18 amino acids. Germline lookup yields CDR1 MNHEY and CDR2 SMNVEV (reference sequence). With V trimmed by 3 bases and J by 0 bases, 10 bases remained unmatched. The CDR3 DNA reads as TGTGCCAGCAGTTTGTACGACAGGGGGCTCTTAATGAACACTGAAGCTTTCTTT. Its translation: CASSLYDRGLLMNTEAFF.

This clone was seen only a few times. This chain connects TRBV2 to TRBJ1-1; possible D gene TRBD1, 6 bases. Germline V CDR1 and CDR2: SNHLY, FYNNEI. The CDR3 is 13 amino acids. Trimming left V 3 bases short and J 4 bases short, with 9 bases between. CDR3 amino acids: CASSEGRGTEAFF. DNA for the CDR3: TGTGCCAGCAGTGAGGGCAGGGGCACTGAAGCTTTCTTT.

The chain has TRBV29-1 and TRBJ2-3; 10 bases match TRBD1. The germline CDR1 and CDR2 sequences are SQVTM and ANQGSEA. The CDR3 runs to 13 residues. V lost 4 bases to trimming and J lost 4 bases; unmatched junction nucleotides: 2. The CDR3 DNA reads TGCAGCGTTGGACAGGGGGCTTCAGATACGCAGTATTTT. It codes for CSVGQGASDTQYF.

This chain uses TRBV2 with TRBJ2-7; D is ambiguous. The V and J ends lost 6 bases and 3 bases respectively, with 15 bases between them. The CDR3 runs 14 residues. Germline lookup yields CDR1 SNHLY and CDR2 FYNNEI. For the CDR3, the DNA is TGTGCCAGCAGCCCCCGGGTAGTGGACTACGAGCAGTACTTC. Encoded protein: CASSPRVVDYEQYF.

This clone is a singleton in its sample. The chain is built from TRBV13 and TRBJ2-3; unclear D gene. This CDR3 comprises 12 residues. Between the trimmed V and J ends, which lost 4 bases and 5 bases, there was a span of 7 bases. Germline CDR1 PRHDT, CDR2 FYEKMQ (reference sequence). The CDR3 spells CASSSQEDTQYF. The CDR3 nucleotides are TGTGCCAGCAGCTCGCAGGAAGATACGCAGTATTTT.

The V gene is TRBV7-9, the J gene TRBJ1-3; D is perhaps TRBD1 (5 bases). Per the germline V gene, CDR1 is SEHNR and CDR2 is FQNEAQ (reference sequence). V was pared by 1 base and J by 4 bases, with 11 bases between. This CDR3 spans 15 amino acids. CDR3 residues: CASSLGSRGGNTIYF. Written as DNA, the CDR3 is TGTGCCAGCAGCTTAGGGTCAAGGGGCGGAAACACCATATATTTT. Full variable domain (rest looked up from reference TRBV7-9 and TRBJ1-3): DTGVSQNPRHKITKRGQNVTFRCDPISEHNRLYWYRQTLGQGPEFLTYFQNEAQLEKSRLLSDRFSAERPKGSFSTLEIQRTEQGDSAMYLCASSLGSRGGNTIYFGEGSWLTVV.

This clone was found once. V usage is TRBV11-1 and J usage is TRBJ2-1; the match to TRBD1 covers 8 bases. This CDR3 region has 15 residues. J was trimmed by 5 bases and V by 6 bases; bases with no gene match: 9. Germline V gene data show CDR1 as SGHAT and CDR2 as FQDESV (reference sequence). CDR3 sequence (DNA): TGTGCCAGCAGTCACGCAGGGGGCCCCCACAATGAGCAGTTCTTC. Its translation is CASSHAGGPHNEQFF.

This chain connects TRBV15 to TRBJ1-2; D unclear. With 0 bases removed from V and 7 bases from J, the gap between germline ends came to 12 bases. Germline V CDR1 and CDR2: LNHNV, YYDKDF (reference sequence). The CDR3 is 14 residues long. CDR3 coding DNA: TGTGCCACCAGCAGAGATTTAAGGGAGGGTGGCTACACCTTC. Translating it yields CATSRDLREGGYTF.

This clone was seen more than once but under ten times. The chain is built from TRBV6-1 and TRBJ2-5; 8 positions agree with TRBD1. There are 15 residues in the CDR3. J gave up 0 bases and V 5 bases, and 5 bases lay outside the gene matches. Germline V CDR1 and CDR2: MNHNS, SASEGT. For the CDR3, the DNA is TGTGCCAGCAGTCTTCCGACAGGGGACCAAGAGACCCAGTACTTC. This gives the protein CASSLPTGDQETQYF.

This rearrangement joins TRBV5-6 to TRBJ2-5; no definite D call. The CDR3 sequence is 11 residues long. The germline V gene encodes CDR1 SGHDT and CDR2 YYEEEE. V lost 2 bases and J 5 bases, leaving 4 bases between the germline ends. The CDR3 DNA follows: TGTGCCAGCAGCTTCGAGGAGACCCAGTACTTC. It codes for CASSFEETQYF. Combining the CDR3 with reference TRBV5-6 and TRBJ2-5 gives the whole variable domain DAGVTQSPTHLIKTRGQQVTLRCSPKSGHDTVSWYQQALGQGPQFIFQYYEEEERQRGNFPDRFSGHQFPNYSSELNVNALLLGDSALYLCASSFEETQYFGPGTRLLVL.

The chain employs TRBV6-1 and TRBJ1-5, with 8 nucleotides matching TRBD1. The ends lost 4 bases at V and 5 bases at J; junction bases unmatched: 1. The CDR3 contains 13 residues. The germline V gene has CDR1 MNHNS and CDR2 SASEGT. Here the CDR3 DNA reads TGTGCCAGCAGTGCGACAGGGGATCAGCCCCAGCATTTT. Translating gives CASSATGDQPQHF.

The genes are TRBV27 and TRBJ2-7, with D possibly TRBD2 on 7 matching bases. Germline lookup yields CDR1 MNHEY and CDR2 SMNVEV (reference sequence). There are 18 residues in the CDR3. V was clipped by 2 bases and J by 4 bases, with 24 bases between them. The CDR3 here is CASSLKGGDWGGLYEQYV. In DNA, the CDR3 is TGTGCCAGCAGTTTAAAAGGGGGGGATTGGGGGGGCCTTTACGAGCAGTACGTC.

The chain joins TRBV28 to TRBJ1-1; 10 bases match TRBD1. CDR1 is MDHEN and CDR2 is SYDVKM in the germline V gene. This CDR3 has 12 amino acids. Germline trimming cut 0 bases from V and 11 bases from J; bases unmatched to any gene: 0. The CDR3, as DNA: TGTGCCAGCAGTTTATGGGGACAGGGGGCTTTCTTT. It encodes CASSLWGQGAFF.

Turning to this clone: The junction departs from germline at one end; a sequencing error may be responsible. This rearrangement joins TRBV7-9 to TRBJ2-1; D is possibly TRBD1 (5 bases). The CDR3 consists of 12 residues. The germline V gene has CDR1 SEHNR and CDR2 FQNEAQ (reference sequence). CDR3 region: CSSSSRGDEQFF. The CDR3 bases are TGTTCCAGCAGCTCAAGGGGCGATGAGCAGTTCTTC.

CDR3 bases: TGCGCCAGCAGCCAAGTCGTGGCTGCTGAAAAACTGTTTTTT. Translating gives CASSQVVAAEKLFF. This chain links TRBV4-1 with TRBJ1-4, with D unclear. Germline lookup yields CDR1 MGHRA and CDR2 YSYEKL. The V gene lost 1 base and the J gene lost 7 bases, with 10 bases spanning the gap. This CDR3 is built from 14 residues.